Only one count was recorded for the clone carrying this TCR beta chain. Its antigen is not known. Trimming pared 4 bases from V and 4 bases from J, leaving 19 bases between. Germline V lookup: CDR1 SGHNT, CDR2 YYREEE (reference sequence). This CDR3 comprises 16 residues. The data belong to a study of T cells after yellow fever vaccination. Whole-study results and caveats: Among primary-vaccination clones, most reappeared after the booster, at 96% for CD4 and 85% to 90% for CD8. The CD4 compartment and the CD8 compartment contained a small share of clonotypes in common.

Each CDR3 protein is one row after TCRdb ran MiXCR on the 5' RACE reads. This repertoire shows 340,000 or so distinct CDR3 sequences, around 13% found once; its top ten account for roughly 3.1%. This sample comprised CD4+ T cells sorted from PBMCs, obtained 15 days after the yellow fever booster vaccination. This rearrangement joins TRBV5-4 to TRBJ2-3, with TRBD2 as a possible D gene (6 bases). The TCR was taken from a man aged 18 to 29 who received the YFV17D yellow fever vaccine. This chain's CDR3 is CASSRGPGDGADTQYF. The DNA for the CDR3 is TGTGCCAGCAGCCGAGGACCGGGGGATGGCGCAGATACGCAGTATTTT.